This T cell receptor beta chain was sequenced in a study of blood T cell repertoires in COVID-19. Authors' methods: Estimation of nucleated cell counts was performed using reference gene primer amplification. Assay used: immunoSEQ multiplex PCR; TCRdb lists only in-frame clones, some missing. Clone size and V and J calls were adopted from that table, with D and trimming inferred from the DNA. This table holds about 58,000 clones, roughly 79% found once. In germline, CDR1 is SNHLY, CDR2 FYNNEI. V lost 3 bases, J lost 2 bases, and 6 bases stayed unmatched. The CDR3 has 15 amino acids. This clone is a singleton in its sample.

The chain joins TRBV2 to TRBJ2-7; 8 bases match TRBD2. Sequenced sample: peripheral blood. The source is a human donor in a cohort sampled during active COVID-19. The CDR3 DNA follows: TGTGCCAGCAGTGACCCTAGCGGGCTTGCCTACGAGCAGTACTTC. Encoded protein: CASSDPSGLAYEQYF.